Given below is one T cell receptor (beta chain) in context. Its antigen is unknown. The data were taken from a study of T cells after yellow fever vaccination. Across the study: Preparation used SMART-Seq v4 Ultra Low Input for the low-cell-number fractions.

Making TCR cDNA involved 5'RACE template switching, which added UMIs and a universal primer site. TCRdb fed the 5' RACE reads into MiXCR, producing one record per CDR3 protein. The repertoire holds 300,000 to 400,000 distinct CDR3 sequences, with 3% to 4.5% as singletons. This CDR3 contains 14 residues. V was cut by 0 bases and J by 4 bases, with 10 bases left in between. Per germline, CDR1 DFQATT and CDR2 SNEGSKA (reference sequence). Study observations and caveats: The secondary response peaked faster, at day 5 versus 15, but was weaker. In post-booster samples, most primary-vaccination clones reappeared (about 95% CD4, 70% to 90% CD8).

The sequencing here drew on PBMCs, taken 5 days after the yellow fever booster vaccination. The V and J genes are TRBV20-1 and TRBJ1-3; no firm D call. This TCR derives from a man between 18 and 35 years old who received the YFV17D yellow fever vaccine. CDR3 in amino acids: CSAREELGGNTIYF. CDR3 bases: TGCAGTGCTAGAGAGGAGCTTGGAGGAAACACCATATATTTT.